Shown below are 25 T cell receptor beta chains from a single sample sequenced in a study of tissue T cells after allogeneic stem cell transplantation. Some clones are missing from TCRdb's copy, which holds only in-frame ones; the method was immunoSEQ multiplex PCR. The table lists around 4,000 clones, more than 40% of them singletons, with more than 25% in the top ten. Time point here: mouse harvest day 14 after allogeneic transplant. Tail vein injection delivered 10^7 T-cell-depleted bone marrow cells and 10^6 splenic CD5+ T cells. Sequencing used gut tissue. The receptors originated from a female BALB/c mouse given C57BL/6 T cells with graft-versus-host disease after an allogeneic hematopoietic cell transplant.

By sample share, this clone is medium-sized. The genes and germline here are from mouse. The observed sequence ends 1 residue before the CDR3 terminus, with the missing tail filled in from the germline J gene. The chain joins TRBV2 to TRBJ1-3; D remains unclear. V lost 0 bases and J lost 3, with 9 bases in between. This CDR3 has 15 residues. The V gene's germline CDR1 is LGHNA and CDR2 YSYQKL. CDR3 DNA, as far as it was read: TGTGCCAGCAGCCAAGATGCCGGGGTTGGAAATACGCTCTAT. Translating it yields CASSQDAGVGNTLY. The whole CDR3 reads CASSQDAGVGNTLYF.

About this clone: Mouse germline and gene names are used. The read ends 1 residue before the CDR3 terminus; that terminus is restored from the germline J gene. The V and J genes are TRBV17 and TRBJ1-4; 7 positions agree with TRBD1. Unmatched junction bases numbered 4, after V lost 2 bases and J lost 7 bases. Germline V gene sequence: CDR1 MNHDT, CDR2 YYDKIL. There are 14 residues in the CDR3. The CDR3 reads CASSRRAGGERLFF. The DNA read from the CDR3 is TGTGCTAGCAGTAGAAGGGCAGGGGGCGAAAGATTATTT.

Regarding this clone: Genes and germline come from the mouse. The CDR3 is cut off 1 residue early in the read; its end comes from the germline J gene. The genes are TRBV17 and TRBJ1-1, with a weak D call TRBD1 (6 bases). This CDR3 is 15 amino acids long. The germline gives CDR1 MNHDT, CDR2 YYDKIL. Trimming removed 6 bases from V and 3 bases from J, with 17 bases in between. Incomplete CDR3 DNA: TGTGCTAGCAGAACAGACAGGTTGAAGGACACAGAAGTCTTC. It encodes CASRTDRLKDTEVF. The whole CDR3 sequence reads CASRTDRLKDTEVFF.

This clone showed up just a few times. Genes here carry mouse names. Read sequence stops 1 residue before the CDR3 end, and the germline J gene provides the missing end. This chain connects TRBV1 to TRBJ2-7; D is possibly TRBD2 (7 bases). Germline V gene lookup returns CDR1 NSQYPW and CDR2 LRSPGD (reference sequence). The CDR3 is made up of 15 amino acids. V dropped 0 bases and J dropped 6 bases, with 15 bases sitting between them. CDR3 sequence: CTCSADRGAYVEQYF. The CDR3 DNA, read in part, is TGCACCTGCAGTGCAGATCGGGGGGCGTATGTTGAACAGTAC.

In its sample, this clone ranks as medium-sized. Genes and germline come from the mouse. The read comes to an end 1 residue before the CDR3 does, leaving the germline J gene to fill in the end. The gene calls are TRBV26 and TRBJ2-2, with TRBD2 identical over 8 bases. The length of the CDR3 is 16 residues. Per the germline V gene, CDR1 is KGHPV and CDR2 is FQNQEV (reference sequence). After removal of 0 bases from V and 0 bases from J, the junction contained 0 bases not matched to a gene. The sequenced part of the CDR3 DNA is TGTGCCAGCAGTCTGTCCTGGGGGGCAAACACCGGGCAGCTCTAC. Its protein product is CASSLSWGANTGQLY. The whole CDR3 region reads CASSLSWGANTGQLYF.

About this clone: Gene names are mouse gene names. The read ends 1 residue before the CDR3 terminus; that terminus is restored from the germline J gene. The rearrangement links TRBV5 to TRBJ1-1; 7 bases line up with TRBD1. CDR3 size: 15 residues. V shed 0 bases, J shed 4 bases, and the junction held 5 bases outside the gene matches. Germline V gene sequence: CDR1 LGHNA, CDR2 YNLKQL (reference sequence). The CDR3 loop is CASSQDRGRRTEVFF. Partial CDR3 DNA: TGTGCCAGCAGCCAAGATAGGGGGCGCCGCACAGAAGTCTTC.

As to this clone: The gene names given are mouse names. The CDR3 end lies 1 residue beyond the end of the read and is filled in from the germline J gene. The chain has TRBV5 and TRBJ1-1; possible D gene TRBD1, 6 bases. The CDR3 sequence is 14 residues long. Per the germline V gene, CDR1 is LGHNA and CDR2 is YNLKQL (reference sequence). The ends were cut back, 4 bases at V and 4 bases at J, with 13 bases in the middle. The CDR3 DNA, read in part, is TGTGCCAGCAGCCCTCAGGGAGGGGGCACAGAAGTCTTC. Translation gives CASSPQGGGTEVF. The CDR3 reads in full as CASSPQGGGTEVFF.

Concerning this clone: Any gene name here is a mouse gene name. Coverage ceases 1 residue before the CDR3 finishes, and the germline J gene fills in the end. The J gene is TRBJ2-4, the V gene TRBV1, with 10 bases aligning to TRBD2. Germline V CDR1 and CDR2: NSQYPW, LRSPGD (reference sequence). Trimming took 4 bases from V and 0 from J; bases not matched to a gene: 4. The CDR3 is made up of 16 amino acids. CDR3 region: CTCSGGLGYSQNTLYF. The part of the CDR3 DNA that was read is TGCACCTGCAGTGGGGGACTGGGGTATAGTCAAAACACCTTGTAC.

Concerning this clone itself: The gene names here belong to mouse. The CDR3 end falls 1 residue outside the read, so it is completed with the germline J gene. The chain is built from TRBV13-1 and TRBJ1-1; no reliable D call. The V end lost 0 bases, the J end lost 0 bases, and 6 bases lay between the germline ends. From germline, CDR1 is NSHNY and CDR2 SYGAGN. This CDR3 has 14 amino acids. Here the CDR3 reads CASSDGRANTEVFF. The sequenced CDR3 bases are TGTGCCAGCAGTGATGGGAGGGCAAACACAGAAGTCTTC.

As concerns this clone: Gene names are mouse gene names. The read falls 1 residue short of the CDR3 end, and the missing part is taken from the germline J gene. The rearrangement links TRBV13-1 to TRBJ2-7; 7 bases match TRBD2. J gave up 0 bases and V 0 bases, and 3 bases lay outside the gene matches. There are 15 residues in the CDR3. Germline CDR1 is NSHNY and CDR2 is SYGAGN. The CDR3 bases that were read are TGTGCCAGCAGTGATGAATGGACTGGCTCCTATGAACAGTAC. Its protein is CASSDEWTGSYEQY. The entire CDR3 protein reads CASSDEWTGSYEQYF.

A remark on this clone: The listed genes are named as in mouse. The read stops 1 residue short of the end of the CDR3; the missing end is completed from the germline J gene. J is TRBJ2-5 and V is TRBV12-2; 10 nucleotides match TRBD1. Germline values: CDR1 SGHLS, CDR2 HYDKME. This CDR3 contains 13 residues. The trim removed 2 bases at V and 6 bases at J, leaving 1 base unmatched. The covered CDR3 bases are TGTGCCAGCTCTCGACAGGGGGCGGACACCCAGTAC. Its translation is CASSRQGADTQY. The CDR3, in full, reads CASSRQGADTQYF.

In this sample, this clone turned up a few times. The gene names here belong to mouse. The read stops 1 residue short of the end of the CDR3; the missing end is completed from the germline J gene. This chain uses TRBV12-2 with TRBJ1-6, with TRBD1 matching over 10 bases. TRBJ1-6 has ORF status, its function being uncertain. This CDR3 comprises 15 residues. CDR1 and CDR2 from the germline V gene are SGHLS and HYDKME. V lost 0 bases and J lost 7; bases outside the gene matches: 2. CDR3 residues: CASSLDRGRNSPLYF. CDR3 bases read: TGTGCCAGCTCTCTCGACAGGGGGCGGAATTCGCCCCTCTAC.

With respect to this clone: Each gene name is a mouse one. The CDR3 goes on 1 residue after the read ends, and that part is filled in from the germline J gene. This chain joins TRBV3 and TRBJ2-5, with no clear D. V was clipped by 2 bases and J by 2 bases, with 5 bases between them. The CDR3 totals 13 residues. The V gene's germline CDR1 is SNHLY and CDR2 FYNGKV (reference sequence). CDR3 DNA (partial): TGTGCCAGCAGCTTAACGGGCCAAGACACCCAGTAC. As protein: CASSLTGQDTQY. The whole CDR3 reads CASSLTGQDTQYF. The complete variable domain, with remaining parts taken from reference TRBV3 and TRBJ2-5, reads GPKVLQIPSHQIIDMGQMVTLNCDPVSNHLYFYWYKQILGQQMEFLVNFYNGKVMEKSKLFKDQFSVERPDGSYFTLKIQPTALEDSAVYFCASSLTGQDTQYFGPGTRLLVL.

Comment on this clone: Gene names refer to mouse genes. Sequencing ends 1 residue short of the CDR3 end; the germline J gene provides the rest. The J gene is TRBJ1-1, the V gene TRBV26, with unresolved D. The CDR3 spans 14 residues. Germline loops: CDR1 KGHPV, CDR2 FQNQEV (reference sequence). V was shortened by 2 bases and J by 0 bases, with 7 bases between the two germline ends. The CDR3 sequence is CASSLTGPNTEVFF. CDR3 DNA, as far as it was read: TGTGCCAGCAGTCTGACGGGTCCAAACACAGAAGTCTTC.

A note on this clone: Germline and junction disagree at one end, which may indicate a read error. These gene names are mouse names. The CDR3 goes on 1 residue after the read ends, and that part is filled in from the germline J gene. The rearrangement joins TRBV16 to TRBJ2-7; D not certain. The CDR3 length is 12 residues. The germline gives CDR1 SGHSA, CDR2 FRNQAP. The CDR3 here is CTSSPSGPEQYF. The CDR3 bases that were read are TGTACAAGCAGCCCCTCCGGGCCTGAACAGTAC.

Worth noting for this clone: The gene symbols are mouse symbols. The observed sequence ends 1 residue before the CDR3 terminus, with the missing tail filled in from the germline J gene. The chain is built from TRBV15 and TRBJ2-1; D is uncertain. V was trimmed by 2 bases and J by 3 bases, leaving 5 bases between them. The CDR3 spans 13 residues. Germline V gives CDR1 SGHND, CDR2 FRSKSL. CDR3 DNA (partial): TGTGCCAGCAGTTTAAAGCTCTATGCTGAGCAGTTC. Translating it yields CASSLKLYAEQF. The whole CDR3 protein reads CASSLKLYAEQFF.

As for this clone: A read error is likely here: a far larger clone is one base away. Genes and germline are mouse. The sequenced fragment ends 1 residue before the CDR3 boundary, so the rest is inferred from the germline J gene. V usage is TRBV26 and J usage is TRBJ2-7; D is perhaps TRBD1 (5 bases). Per germline, CDR1 KGHPV and CDR2 FQNQEV (reference sequence). With 8 bases removed from V and 1 base from J, the gap between germline ends came to 15 bases. This CDR3 is 14 amino acids long. This CDR3 is CASRPRVESYEQYF. The covered CDR3 bases are TGTGCCAGCCGTCCCAGGGTGGAGTCCTATGAACAGTAC.

To note about this clone: The gene names here belong to mouse. The sequenced part of the CDR3 DNA is TGTGCCTGGAGTCTAGTCGGGGCTGGGGGTTATAGTCAAAACACCTTGTAC. Its protein is CAWSLVGAGGYSQNTLY. The whole CDR3 protein is CAWSLVGAGGYSQNTLYF. V gene TRBV31 combines with J gene TRBJ2-4; 7 bases line up with TRBD2. The read halts 1 residue ahead of the CDR3 end, with the missing end drawn from the germline J gene. Germline CDR1 GKSSPN, CDR2 SITVG. CDR3 size: 18 residues. Trimming removed 0 bases from V and 0 bases from J; junction bases left unmatched: 12. The complete variable domain, with remaining parts taken from reference TRBV31 and TRBJ2-4, reads AQTIHQWPVAEIKAVGSPLSLGCTIKGKSSPNLYWYWQATGGTLQQLFYSITVGQVESVVQLNLSASRPKDDQFILSTEKLLLSHSGFYLCAWSLVGAGGYSQNTLYFGAGTRLSVL.

Turning to this clone: These gene names are mouse names. The CDR3 extends 1 residue past the end of the read, so its final part is completed from the germline J gene. This chain connects TRBV12-1 to TRBJ1-3, with a tentative D call TRBD1 (6 bases). The CDR3 runs to 14 residues. V was trimmed by 2 bases and J by 2 bases, leaving 9 bases between them. The germline V gene has CDR1 SGHSN and CDR2 HYEKVE. CDR3 DNA, as far as it was read: TGTGCCAGCTCTCCCGGGACAACTGGAAATACGCTCTAT. Translating gives CASSPGTTGNTLY. The CDR3 in full is CASSPGTTGNTLYF. Based on the CDR3 plus reference TRBV12-1 and TRBJ1-3, the full variable domain is DSGVVQSPRHIIKEKGGRSVLTCIPISGHSNVVWYQQTLGKELKFLIQHYEKVERDKGFLPSRFSVQQFDDYHSEMNMSALELEDSAMYFCASSPGTTGNTLYFGEGSRLIVV.

Remarks on this clone: Any gene name here is a mouse gene name. The CDR3 loop reads CASGRGRDTGQLYF. The CDR3 DNA, read in part, is TGTGCCAGCGGGCGGGGGCGCGACACCGGGCAGCTCTAC. The chain uses TRBV26 and TRBJ2-2; D possibly uses TRBD1 or TRBD2 (6 bases each). With the read ending 1 residue before the CDR3 end, the germline J gene is used to fill in that end. This CDR3 has 14 amino acids. Trimming shortened V by 8 bases and J by 3 bases, and 13 bases separated the two germline ends. Germline CDR1 reads KGHPV; CDR2 reads FQNQEV (reference sequence). Using reference TRBV26 and TRBJ2-2 for the parts outside the CDR3, the full variable domain is NSKVIQTPRYLVKGQGQKAKMRCIPEKGHPVVFWYQQNKNNEFKFLINFQNQEVLQQIDMTEKRFSAECPSNSPCSLEIQSSEAGDSALYLCASGRGRDTGQLYFGEGSKLTVL.

In its sample, this clone ranks as medium-sized (0.01 to 0.1%). Gene names and germline refer to mouse. Sequencing ends 1 residue short of the CDR3 end; the germline J gene provides the rest. The chain links TRBV2 to TRBJ2-5; D possibly corresponds to TRBD1 (5 bases). The germline gives CDR1 LGHNA, CDR2 YSYQKL. V was shortened by 3 bases and J by 4 bases, with 8 bases between the two germline ends. CDR3 length equals 13 residues. CDR3 sequence reads: CASSHGQEDTQYF. CDR3 bases read: TGTGCCAGCAGCCACGGACAAGAAGACACCCAGTAC. Full variable domain (rest looked up from reference TRBV2 and TRBJ2-5): DPKIIQKPKYLVAVTGSEKILICEQYLGHNAMYWYRQSAKKPLEFMFSYSYQKLMDNQTASSRFQPQSSKKNHLDLQITALKPDDSATYFCASSHGQEDTQYFGPGTRLLVL.

A word on this clone: The genes and germline here are from mouse. The read terminates 1 residue before the CDR3 end, so the remaining end is supplied by the germline J gene. This sequence joins TRBV26 and TRBJ2-7; D is possibly TRBD1 (6 bases). Germline loops: CDR1 KGHPV, CDR2 FQNQEV (reference sequence). V was trimmed by 2 bases and J by 4 bases, leaving 9 bases between them. CDR3 length: 13 residues. The CDR3 loop reads CASSLADSYEQYF. The sequenced CDR3 bases are TGTGCCAGCAGTCTGGCGGACAGTTATGAACAGTAC.

This clone was seen a few times. Mouse gene names apply. The read ends 1 residue early relative to the CDR3; the germline J gene fills the gap. The rearrangement joins TRBV16 to TRBJ2-7; unclear D gene. Germline CDR1 and CDR2: SGHSA and FRNQAP. There are 12 residues in the CDR3. V lost 3 bases, J lost 4 bases, and 7 bases lay in between. CDR3 protein: CASSFPGYEQYF. The CDR3 bases that were read are TGTGCAAGCAGCTTTCCTGGATATGAACAGTAC.

This clone has more than one count but fewer than ten. All gene names here are mouse names. The read finishes 1 residue shy of the CDR3 end, and the germline J gene is used to complete it. This chain uses TRBV4 with TRBJ2-5; 10 bases line up with TRBD2. CDR3 length: 15 amino acids. From germline, CDR1 is LGHDT and CDR2 YNNKQL (reference sequence). V shed 3 bases and J 6 bases; nucleotides not matched to a gene: 6. The CDR3 sequence: CASSYWGGARDTQYF. Partial CDR3 DNA: TGTGCCAGCAGCTACTGGGGGGGCGCGAGGGACACCCAGTAC.

A word on this clone: The gene symbols are mouse symbols. The read stops 1 residue short of the end of the CDR3; the missing end is completed from the germline J gene. The rearrangement uses TRBV16 and TRBJ1-1; D not certain. The CDR3 runs to 12 residues. V lost 6 bases to trimming and J lost 0 bases, with 5 bases between them. Germline CDR1 reads SGHSA; CDR2 reads FRNQAP. The sequenced CDR3 bases are TGTGCAAGCAGTGGACAGAACACAGAAGTCTTC. Amino acid sequence: CASSGQNTEVF. The CDR3 reads in full as CASSGQNTEVFF.